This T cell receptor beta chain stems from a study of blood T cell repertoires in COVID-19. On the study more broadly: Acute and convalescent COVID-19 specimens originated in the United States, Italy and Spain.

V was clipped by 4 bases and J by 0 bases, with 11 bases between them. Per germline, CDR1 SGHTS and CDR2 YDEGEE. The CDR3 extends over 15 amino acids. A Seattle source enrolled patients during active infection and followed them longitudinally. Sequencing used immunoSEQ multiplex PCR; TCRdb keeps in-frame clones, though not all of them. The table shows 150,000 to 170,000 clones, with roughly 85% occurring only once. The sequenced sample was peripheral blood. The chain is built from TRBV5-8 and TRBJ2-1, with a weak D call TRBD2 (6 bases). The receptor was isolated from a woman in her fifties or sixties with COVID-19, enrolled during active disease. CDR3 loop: CASSQGLHSYNEQFF. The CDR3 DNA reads TGTGCCAGCAGCCAGGGACTGCACTCCTACAATGAGCAGTTCTTC.